A single count supports the clone carrying this TCR beta chain. The antigen is undetermined. A much larger clone lies one base from this, so it may be a read error. Naive CD8 libraries used roughly 17,000 to 1,100,000 sorted cells and 10%, 30% or 50% RNA. The record originates from a study of molecular identifiers for immune sequencing clone quantification. Study conclusions and caveats: A shared barcode on identical TCR molecules could lead to underestimated sizes for highly expanded clones. Over 97% of effector molecules, yet under 1% of naive-cell molecules, were held by clones above 20 RNA copies.

Previously described methods and listed TCR primers were used for bulk TCR libraries. TCRdb reprocessed the PCR reads via MiXCR and lists one record per CDR3 protein. Of around 480,000 distinct CDR3 sequences detected, around 25% appear once; the ten largest clones hold around 0.76%. Specimen: naive CD8+ T cells from blood, with Jurkat cell RNA spiked in. As for subset: FACS-sorted CD8+CD4-CCR7+CD45RA+ naive T cells. The receptor's source is a human donor in good health. Some libraries in this study had Jurkat cell RNA spiked in.

CDR3 in DNA: TGCAGTGCTAGAGACCTAGCGGAACCGCACCACGAGCAGTACTTC. Amino acids: CSARDLAEPHHEQYF. The chain couples TRBV20-1 to TRBJ2-7, with 7 bases aligning to TRBD2. From germline, CDR1 is DFQATT and CDR2 SNEGSKA (reference sequence). The V and J ends lost 0 bases and 5 bases, in that order; junction bases with no gene match: 10. The CDR3 is 15 residues long.